The 2 T cell receptor beta chains in this list originate from one sample, sequenced in a study of T cells in narcolepsy. The repertoire was sequenced with immunoSEQ multiplex PCR; TCRdb's copy has only in-frame clones and lacks some. The sample carries tens of thousands of clones, about 80% recorded once. Sequenced: CD45RA- memory CD4+ T cells from PBMCs. These receptors came from a human donor with narcolepsy.

This clone was seen more than once but under ten times. J is TRBJ2-1 and V is TRBV5-1, with 7 bases matching TRBD1. This CDR3 comprises 17 residues. V lost 4 bases, J lost 0 bases, and 10 bases stayed unmatched. The germline V gene has CDR1 SGHRS and CDR2 YFSETQ. CDR3 sequence: CASSPRMDRSSYNEQFF. CDR3 bases: TGCGCCAGCAGCCCCCGTATGGACAGGAGCTCCTACAATGAGCAGTTCTTC.

This chain uses TRBV7-3 with TRBJ2-2; unclear D gene. Germline V gene sequence: CDR1 SGHTA, CDR2 FQGTGA. With 2 bases removed from V and 8 bases from J, the gap between germline ends came to 18 bases. This CDR3 is 16 amino acids long. CDR3 sequence (DNA): TGTGCCAGCAGCTTATTTGCCGGTCCCCTTAGGGGGGAGCTGTTTTTT. Amino acid sequence: CASSLFAGPLRGELFF.